The clone carrying this T cell receptor (beta chain) was detected only a few times. Its antigen remains unidentified. The table came from immunoSEQ multiplex PCR; TCRdb's copy has only in-frame clones and leaves some out. Of around 24,000 clones detected, around 83% appear once; the ten largest clones hold more than 3%. V lost 3 bases, J lost 11 bases, and 5 bases stayed unmatched. Germline V gives CDR1 MNHEY, CDR2 SMNVEV (reference sequence). This CDR3 has 12 amino acids. The entry originates in a study of lymphopenia after photon versus proton radiotherapy. Findings of the study overall: After the lymphocyte nadir, photon-treated repertoires showed oligoclonal expansion, especially of CD8+ Temra cells. Photon-treated patients lost naive T cells and TCR diversity; proton-treated stayed stable.

V and J are TRBV27 and TRBJ1-1, with TRBD1 matching 8 bases. The specimen comprised peripheral blood, sampled from a patient treated with photon-based radiotherapy. The sequence was obtained from a woman aged 50 to 60 with pancreatic cancer. The CDR3 region has the DNA TGTGCCAGCAGTTTCCAGGGGGCGGGCGCTTTCTTT. The encoded protein is CASSFQGAGAFF.